Listed below are T cell receptor beta chains from one sample, sequenced in a study of CD8+ T cells in alopecia areata. TCRdb keeps only in-frame clones here, not all; method: immunoSEQ multiplex PCR. The sample includes around 140,000 clones, about 85% of them seen just once. The specimen comprised CD8+ T cells sorted from blood, sampled at week 4, from a patient treated with tofacitinib. These receptor sequences come from a human donor with alopecia areata. CDR3s include the opening cysteine and the closing phenylalanine or tryptophan. D genes are given only for firm matches. Where a row states a size, it is once, few, many or the class of an expanded clone; other rows omit it.

>TRBV6-5|.|TRBJ1-1|TRBD1
TGTGCCAGCAGTTACGCTCCGGACAGGGGGAACACTGAAGCTTTCTTT
CASSYAPDRGNTEAFF
>TRBV5-4|.|TRBJ2-7|TRBD1
TGTGCCAGCAGCTCCCGGACAGGGGAGCCCGAGCAGTACTTC
CASSSRTGEPEQYF
>TRBV29-1|.|TRBJ2-3|.
TGCAGCGTTTTGGGCCAGGGGAAAACAGATACGCAGTATTTT
CSVLGQGKTDTQYF
>TRBV6-5|.|TRBJ1-1|.
TGTGCCAGCAGTTACTCAGGGACACTTGCGGGGACTGAAGCTTTCTTT
CASSYSGTLAGTEAFF
>TRBV4-1|.|TRBJ2-3|.
TGCGCCAGCAGCCAAGAATTGGCAGATACGCAGTATTTT
CASSQELADTQYF
>TRBV29-1|.|TRBJ1-1|.
TGCAGCGTTGCCCAGATGGGGGAAGGGACTGAAGCTTTCTTT
CSVAQMGEGTEAFF
>TRBV27|.|TRBJ2-5|.
TGTGCCAGCAGCCCAAACAGGGGGGGAGAGACCCAGTACTTC
CASSPNRGGETQYF
>TRBV7-9|.|TRBJ2-5|.
TGTGCCAGCAGCCACACCCAGGTAGAGACCCAGTACTTC
CASSHTQVETQYF
>TRBV15|.|TRBJ2-1|.
TGTGCCACCAGCAGAGAGACGGTTAGGTTAGGGCAGTTCTTC
CATSRETVRLGQFF
>TRBV2|.|TRBJ1-1|.
TGTGCCAGCAGTTCCCTATGGGGGGAAGCTTTCTTT
CASSSLWGEAFF
>TRBV5-1|once|TRBJ2-7|TRBD2
TGCGCCAGCAGCTTGGAATTGACTTGGGCTAGCGGGGGAGATCGGGAGCAGTACTTC
CASSLELTWASGGDREQYF
>TRBV7-9|.|TRBJ2-5|.
TGTGCCAGCAGCTCCTGGACGGGGGAAGAGACCCAGTACTTC
CASSSWTGEETQYF
>TRBV30|.|TRBJ2-5|.
TGTGCCTGGAGTTGGGCAGTCGGGGAGACCCAGTACTTC
CAWSWAVGETQYF
>TRBV25-1|.|TRBJ1-4|.
TGTGCCAGCAGTGAATTCGGGGCAGGGCATGAAAAACTGTTTTTT
CASSEFGAGHEKLFF
>TRBV27|.|TRBJ2-2|TRBD2
TGTGCCAGCAGTCGGACTAGCGGGAGCCTGATCACCGGGGAGCTGTTTTTT
CASSRTSGSLITGELFF
>TRBV6-4|.|TRBJ1-1|.
TGTGCCAGCAGTGAAGACACTTATACTGAAGCTTTCTTT
CASSEDTYTEAFF
>TRBV30|few|TRBJ1-3|.
TGTGCCTGGAGGATATCGGACAGCTCTGGAAACACCATATATTTT
CAWRISDSSGNTIYF
>TRBV9|few|TRBJ1-5|.
TGTGCCAGCAGCATCGGGCCAGCAACAAATCAGCCCCAGCATTTT
CASSIGPATNQPQHF